One and the same sample provided the 19 T cell receptor beta chains below, sequenced in a study of control samples from healthy donors and cancer patients. This table comes from immunoSEQ multiplex PCR, and its TCRdb copy is limited to in-frame clones, with some not included. The sample lists about 53,000 clones; around 90% were seen once. Sequences were obtained from PBMCs. The receptors derive from a man in his sixties with head and neck cancer.

The chain employs TRBV19 and TRBJ1-1; the D is unclear. The CDR3 totals 16 residues. Germline-derived CDR1 and CDR2 are LNHDA and SQIVND (reference sequence). With 6 bases removed from V and 1 base from J, the gap between germline ends came to 18 bases. CDR3 coding DNA: TGTGCCAGTAGGAGTGCGTCAGGCCTTAAGAACACTGAAGCTTTCTTT. The encoded protein is CASRSASGLKNTEAFF.

The chain is built from TRBV28 and TRBJ2-1, with 7 bases identical to TRBD2. Germline V lookup: CDR1 MDHEN, CDR2 SYDVKM. The CDR3 has 17 residues. The V segment lost 2 bases and the J segment 6 bases; nucleotides outside the gene matches: 13. As DNA, the CDR3 is TGTGCCAGCAGTTTACCCCTAAGAGCGGGACCAGGCAATGAGCAGTTCTTC. It specifies CASSLPLRAGPGNEQFF.

The rearrangement joins TRBV3-1 (or the pseudogene TRBV3-2) to TRBJ2-7, with D unclear. Germline V gene lookup returns CDR1 LGHDT and CDR2 YNNKEL (reference sequence). V was cut by 0 bases and J by 6 bases, with 9 bases left in between. CDR3 length equals 13 residues. As DNA, the CDR3 is TGTGCCAGCAGCCAAGAGTTCAGATCCGAGCAGTACTTC. It is translated as CASSQEFRSEQYF.

This rearrangement joins TRBV28 to TRBJ2-7, with D possibly being TRBD1 (5 bases). Trimming left V 2 bases short and J 3 bases short, with 20 bases between. The CDR3 contains 17 residues. Per the germline V gene, CDR1 is MDHEN and CDR2 is SYDVKM. CDR3 sequence: CASSLPPLAGKYYEQYF. The CDR3 region has the DNA TGTGCCAGCAGTTTACCCCCTCTCGCAGGGAAGTACTACGAGCAGTACTTC.

The chain employs TRBV30 and TRBJ2-3, with 8 bases that match TRBD1. Looked up from germline, CDR1 is GTSNPN and CDR2 is SVGIG (reference sequence). The CDR3 is 13 residues long. Germline trimming cut 5 bases from V and 3 bases from J; bases unmatched to any gene: 4. The DNA for the CDR3 is TGTGCCTGGTATACAGGGGGGACAGATACGCAGTATTTT. Protein: CAWYTGGTDTQYF.

The chain combines TRBV10-2 with TRBJ1-3; D not certain. This CDR3 has 14 amino acids. Trimming shortened V by 8 bases and J by 8 bases, and 19 bases separated the two germline ends. The germline V gene encodes CDR1 WSHSY and CDR2 SAAADI. The CDR3 here is CASGRTADGDTIYF. CDR3 in DNA: TGCGCCAGCGGGCGGACGGCGGATGGGGACACCATATATTTT.

J is TRBJ2-5 and V is TRBV2; TRBD2 matches 15 bases. From germline, CDR1 is SNHLY and CDR2 FYNNEI. This CDR3 contains 21 residues. Trimming removed 5 bases from V and 1 base from J; junction bases left unmatched: 17. The CDR3 reads CASSFPGLAGGLYSLQETQYF. The CDR3 nucleotides read TGTGCCAGCAGTTTTCCGGGACTAGCGGGGGGCCTCTACTCACTCCAAGAGACCCAGTACTTC.

The V gene is TRBV6-5, the J gene TRBJ2-7, with 7 bases matching TRBD2. The V gene's germline CDR1 is MNHEY and CDR2 SVGAGI. The trim removed 6 bases at V and 8 bases at J, leaving 10 bases unmatched. CDR3 size: 13 residues. The CDR3 bases are TGTGCCAGCAGGTCCAGCGGGGTGGGGCAGCAGTACTTC. Translated: CASRSSGVGQQYF.

The chain recombines TRBV7-2 with TRBJ1-1, with D possibly being TRBD1 (5 bases). Germline V gene sequence: CDR1 SGHTA, CDR2 FQGNSA. CDR3 length equals 14 residues. The germline V and J ends were trimmed by 2 bases and 7 bases, with 14 bases remaining between them. CDR3 in DNA: TGTGCCAGCAGCTTACAAGCTGGGGCCTATGAAGCTTTCTTT. It translates to CASSLQAGAYEAFF.

This chain connects TRBV5-1 to TRBJ1-2, with 9 nucleotides matching TRBD1. Germline V gene sequence: CDR1 SGHRS, CDR2 YFSETQ. J gave up 4 bases and V 0 bases, and 19 bases lay outside the gene matches. CDR3 size: 20 residues. The CDR3 spells CASSLDLDLGQGSFVYGYTF. Here the CDR3 DNA reads TGCGCCAGCAGCTTGGATCTGGATCTGGGACAGGGCAGTTTTGTCTATGGCTACACCTTC.

The chain uses TRBV2 and TRBJ2-3; weak D call: TRBD2 (6 bases). This CDR3 spans 14 amino acids. The germline CDR1 and CDR2 sequences are SNHLY and FYNNEI. Here the CDR3 reads CAGAELIDSGTQYF. The CDR3 DNA reads TGTGCAGGGGCCGAACTGATCGATAGCGGTACGCAGTATTTT.

The CDR3 loop reads CASSSRVREGSGETQYF. Here the CDR3 DNA reads TGTGCCAGCAGCTCCCGGGTACGGGAAGGGTCAGGAGAGACCCAGTACTTC. The chain combines TRBV5-6 with TRBJ2-5; tentatively, D is TRBD2 (5 bases). Germline V gives CDR1 SGHDT, CDR2 YYEEEE. V was pared by 3 bases and J by 4 bases, with 22 bases between. The CDR3 sequence is 17 residues long. The full variable domain, in which reference TRBV5-6 and TRBJ2-5 provide the parts outside the CDR3, is DAGVTQSPTHLIKTRGQQVTLRCSPKSGHDTVSWYQQALGQGPQFIFQYYEEEERQRGNFPDRFSGHQFPNYSSELNVNALLLGDSALYLCASSSRVREGSGETQYFGPGTRLLVL.

The rearrangement joins TRBV4-3 to TRBJ2-2, with D perhaps given as TRBD1 or TRBD2 (5 bases each). From germline, CDR1 is LGHNA and CDR2 YSLEER. Trimming took 4 bases from V and 2 from J, leaving 8 bases between them. The CDR3 totals 14 residues. The CDR3 reads CASSRGANTGELFF. The CDR3 DNA follows: TGCGCCAGCAGCCGAGGGGCTAACACCGGGGAGCTGTTTTTT.

This chain uses TRBV6-5 with TRBJ2-7; 7 bases are a match to TRBD2. CDR1 is MNHEY and CDR2 is SVGAGI in the germline V gene. V lost 2 bases to trimming and J lost 6 bases; unmatched junction nucleotides: 10. The CDR3 has 15 amino acids. In DNA form, the CDR3 reads TGTGCCAGCAGTTACGGCGGCGGGAGAGACGGCGAGCAGTACTTC. It translates to CASSYGGGRDGEQYF.

V usage is TRBV29-1 and J usage is TRBJ2-7; 10 bases are shared with TRBD1. CDR3 length: 14 residues. V shed 5 bases and J 6 bases; nucleotides not matched to a gene: 10. Germline values: CDR1 SQVTM, CDR2 ANQGSEA. The CDR3 nucleotides are TGCAGCGTTCTACGGACAGGGGGTTCCGGCGAGCAGTACTTC. Protein sequence: CSVLRTGGSGEQYF.

The chain links TRBV5-1 to TRBJ1-6, with 9 bases identical to TRBD1. CDR3 length: 18 residues. In germline, CDR1 is SGHRS, CDR2 YFSETQ. The ends lost 2 bases at V and 9 bases at J; junction bases unmatched: 15. The DNA for the CDR3 is TGCGCCAGCAGCTTTGGGACAGGGCGCTCAGGTTTGGGTTCACCCCTCCACTTT. Protein product: CASSFGTGRSGLGSPLHF. The complete variable domain, with remaining parts taken from reference TRBV5-1 and TRBJ1-6, reads KAGVTQTPRYLIKTRGQQVTLSCSPISGHRSVSWYQQTPGQGLQFLFEYFSETQRNKGNFPGRFSGRQFSNSRSEMNVSTLELGDSALYLCASSFGTGRSGLGSPLHFGNGTRLTVT.

This clone was counted a single time. This chain joins TRBV5-1 and TRBJ1-1, with D tentatively TRBD1 (5 bases). Deletions cut 1 base from V and 4 bases from J, with 20 bases between. The CDR3 runs to 17 residues. CDR1 and CDR2 from the germline V gene are SGHRS and YFSETQ. The CDR3 sequence is CASSLRSPLTGPTEAFF. CDR3 nucleotides: TGCGCCAGCAGCTTGAGGAGCCCTCTAACAGGTCCCACTGAAGCTTTCTTT.

This rearrangement joins TRBV15 to TRBJ2-3; a weak D match, TRBD1 (5 bases). There are 15 residues in the CDR3. Germline CDR1 is LNHNV and CDR2 is YYDKDF (reference sequence). Deletions cut 0 bases from V and 9 bases from J, with 16 bases between. CDR3 protein: CATSRDYQGISTQYF. DNA for the CDR3: TGTGCCACCAGCAGAGATTACCAGGGCATTTCGACGCAGTATTTT.

DNA of the CDR3: TGTGCCTGGCACCGGGACATGGGTGAAAAACTGTTTTTT. It translates to CAWHRDMGEKLFF. The chain recombines TRBV30 with TRBJ1-4; tentatively, D is TRBD1 (6 bases). Between the trimmed V and J ends, which lost 5 bases and 7 bases, there was a span of 14 bases. The CDR3 is made up of 13 amino acids. Germline CDR1 is GTSNPN and CDR2 is SVGIG (reference sequence).